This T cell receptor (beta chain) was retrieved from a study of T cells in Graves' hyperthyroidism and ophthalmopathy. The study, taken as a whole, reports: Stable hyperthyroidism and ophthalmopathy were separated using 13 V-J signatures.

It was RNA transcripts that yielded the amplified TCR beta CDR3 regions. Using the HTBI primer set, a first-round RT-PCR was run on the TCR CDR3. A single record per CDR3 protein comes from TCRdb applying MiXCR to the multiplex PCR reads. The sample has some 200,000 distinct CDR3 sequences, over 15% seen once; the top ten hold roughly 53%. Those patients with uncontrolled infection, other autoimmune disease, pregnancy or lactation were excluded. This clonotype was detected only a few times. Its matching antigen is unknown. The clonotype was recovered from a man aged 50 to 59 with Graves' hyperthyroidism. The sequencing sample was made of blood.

Written as DNA, the CDR3 is TGCGCCAGCAGCTGGGGGCTAGCGGAGTTAGATACGCAGTATTTT. Protein product: CASSWGLAELDTQYF. The J gene is TRBJ2-3, the V gene TRBV5-1, with TRBD2 as a possible D gene (7 bases). In germline, CDR1 is SGHRS, CDR2 YFSETQ. The CDR3 runs to 15 residues. Between the trimmed V and J ends, which lost 3 bases and 5 bases, there was a span of 16 bases.